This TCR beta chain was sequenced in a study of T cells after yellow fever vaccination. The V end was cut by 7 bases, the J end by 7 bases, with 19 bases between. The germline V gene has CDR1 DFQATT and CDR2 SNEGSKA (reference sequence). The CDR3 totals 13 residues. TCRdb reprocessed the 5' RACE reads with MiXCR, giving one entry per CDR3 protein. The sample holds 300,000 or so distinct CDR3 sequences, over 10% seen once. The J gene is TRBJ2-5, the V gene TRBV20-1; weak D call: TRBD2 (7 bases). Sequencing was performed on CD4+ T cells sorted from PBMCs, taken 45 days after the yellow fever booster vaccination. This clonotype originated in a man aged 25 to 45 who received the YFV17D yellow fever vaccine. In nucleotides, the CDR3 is TGCAGTGTTCCAGATCGGGGGGCGGCGACCCAGTACTTC. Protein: CSVPDRGAATQYF.